This TCR beta chain was sequenced during a study of T cell repertoires in cytomegalovirus infection. This CDR3 is 13 amino acids long. In germline, CDR1 is LGHNA, CDR2 YSLEER. V lost 8 bases to trimming and J lost 7 bases; unmatched junction nucleotides: 5. From the reads, TCRdb called clonotypes with MiXCR, one entry per CDR3 protein. The sample lists about 20,000 distinct CDR3 sequences; approximately 46% were seen once. As to this clonotype: Antigen: not known.

This sequence was found in a human donor in good health (CMV status not recorded). Some clones in this sample may be carry-over from other donors' samples. The V call is TRBV4-3, the J call TRBJ2-1; 10 nucleotides agree with TRBD1. The starting material was CD8+ T cells from cultured PBMCs, obtained from culture after CMV antigen stimulation. CDR3 loop: CASAPGQGNEQFF. The CDR3 nucleotides are TGCGCCAGCGCCCCGGGACAGGGGAATGAGCAGTTCTTC.